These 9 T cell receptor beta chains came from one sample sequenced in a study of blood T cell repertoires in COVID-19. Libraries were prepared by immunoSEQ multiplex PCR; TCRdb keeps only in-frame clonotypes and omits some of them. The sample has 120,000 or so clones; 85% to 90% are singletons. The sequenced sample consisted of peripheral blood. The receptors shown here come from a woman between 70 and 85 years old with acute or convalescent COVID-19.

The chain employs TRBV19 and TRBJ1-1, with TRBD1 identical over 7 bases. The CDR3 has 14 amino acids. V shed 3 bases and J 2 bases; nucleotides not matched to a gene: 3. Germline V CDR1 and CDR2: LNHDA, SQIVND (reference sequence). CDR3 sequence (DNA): TGTGCCAGTAGTATGGGACAGACTAACACTGAAGCTTTCTTT. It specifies CASSMGQTNTEAFF. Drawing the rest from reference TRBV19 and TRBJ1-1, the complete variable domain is DGGITQSPKYLFRKEGQNVTLSCEQNLNHDAMYWYRQDPGQGLRLIYYSQIVNDFQKGDIAEGYSVSREKKESFPLTVTSAQKNPTAFYLCASSMGQTNTEAFFGQGTRLTVV.

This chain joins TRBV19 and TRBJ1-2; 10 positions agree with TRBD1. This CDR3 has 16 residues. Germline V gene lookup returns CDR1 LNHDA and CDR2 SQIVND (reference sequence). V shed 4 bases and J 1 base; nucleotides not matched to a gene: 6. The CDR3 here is CASSTYGQGVNYGYTF. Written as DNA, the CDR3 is TGTGCCAGTAGTACCTACGGACAGGGGGTTAACTATGGCTACACCTTC.

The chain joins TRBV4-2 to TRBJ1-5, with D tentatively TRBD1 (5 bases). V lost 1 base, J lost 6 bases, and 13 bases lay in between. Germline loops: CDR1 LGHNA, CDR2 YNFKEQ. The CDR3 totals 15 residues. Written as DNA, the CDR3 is TGTGCCAGCAGCCAAGGGGACGGGGGATCTCAGCCCCAGCATTTT. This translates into CASSQGDGGSQPQHF.

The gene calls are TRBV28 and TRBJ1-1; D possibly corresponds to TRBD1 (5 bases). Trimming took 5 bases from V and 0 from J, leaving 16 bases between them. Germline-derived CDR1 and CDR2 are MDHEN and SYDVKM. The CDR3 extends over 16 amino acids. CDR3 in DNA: TGTGCCAGCAGTCCTTTCAGGGTTTGGATGAACACTGAAGCTTTCTTT. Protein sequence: CASSPFRVWMNTEAFF.

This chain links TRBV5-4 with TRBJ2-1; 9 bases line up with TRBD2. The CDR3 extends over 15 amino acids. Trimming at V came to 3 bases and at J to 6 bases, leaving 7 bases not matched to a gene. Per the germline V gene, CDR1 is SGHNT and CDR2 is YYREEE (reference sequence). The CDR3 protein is CASSSEAGGRNEQFF. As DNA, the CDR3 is TGTGCCAGCAGCTCGGAAGCGGGGGGCCGCAATGAGCAGTTCTTC.

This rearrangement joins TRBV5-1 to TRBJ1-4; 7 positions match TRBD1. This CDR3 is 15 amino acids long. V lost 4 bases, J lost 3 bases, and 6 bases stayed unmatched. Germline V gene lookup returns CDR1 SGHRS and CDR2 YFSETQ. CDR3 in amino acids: CASSGQGEANEKLFF. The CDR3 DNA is TGCGCCAGCAGCGGCCAGGGGGAGGCTAATGAAAAACTGTTTTTT.

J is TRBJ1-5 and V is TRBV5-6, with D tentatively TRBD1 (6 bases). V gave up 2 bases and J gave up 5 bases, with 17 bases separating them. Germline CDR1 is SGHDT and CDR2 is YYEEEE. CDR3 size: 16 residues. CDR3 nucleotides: TGTGCCAGCAGCTTTAAGGGGGAACTATATGATCAGCCCCAGCATTTT. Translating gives CASSFKGELYDQPQHF.

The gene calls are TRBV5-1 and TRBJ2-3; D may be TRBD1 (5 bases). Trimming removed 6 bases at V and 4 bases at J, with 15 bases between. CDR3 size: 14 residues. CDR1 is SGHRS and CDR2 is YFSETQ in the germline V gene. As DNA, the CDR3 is TGCGCCAGCACGACAGATTCCCTCGCAGATACGCAGTATTTT. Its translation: CASTTDSLADTQYF.

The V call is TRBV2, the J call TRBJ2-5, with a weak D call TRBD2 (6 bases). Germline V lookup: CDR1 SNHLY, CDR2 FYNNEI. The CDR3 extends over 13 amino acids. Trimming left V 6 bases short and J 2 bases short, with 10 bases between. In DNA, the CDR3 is TGTGCCAGCAGGGCGACTAGACAAGAGACCCAGTACTTC. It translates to CASRATRQETQYF.